These T cell receptor beta chains were read from a single sample in a study of OX40 agonist ivuxolimab in advanced cancers. TCRdb's table, derived via immunoSEQ multiplex PCR, lists solely in-frame clones and lacks some. This sample has 60,000 to 70,000 clones, with about 80% found just once. Sequences were derived from CD4+ or CD8+ T cells sorted from blood, sampled in a trial of the OX40 agonist ivuxolimab. These receptors all stem from an adult with an advanced solid tumor such as melanoma, head and neck, liver or kidney cancer. Both conserved end residues are part of each CDR3. Each record gives: clone size, D gene, V gene, J gene, CDR3 DNA, CDR3 protein. D genes are given only for firm matches. Clone size appears in some rows only: once, few, many, or a class for an expanded clone.

.	TRBD1	TRBV10-2	TRBJ2-7	TGCGCCAGCAGTTCCGGGACAGGGCATAACGAGCAGTACTTC	CASSSGTGHNEQYF
.	TRBD1	TRBV28	TRBJ1-2	TGTGCCAGCAGTGTACCGACAGGGGGCAACTATGGCTACACCTTC	CASSVPTGGNYGYTF
.	.	TRBV7-8	TRBJ1-2	TGTGCCAGCAGCTTAGTCATACCGACGGGAGGCTACACCTTC	CASSLVIPTGGYTF
few	TRBD2	TRBV11-3	TRBJ2-3	TGTGCCAGCAGCTTGTGGGTTCTAGCGGGGGGCCCCTTCGAAGATACGCAGTATTTT	CASSLWVLAGGPFEDTQYF
.	.	TRBV5-1	TRBJ1-1	TGCGCCAGCAGTTGGGTCGGAACTGAAGCTTTCTTT	CASSWVGTEAFF
.	.	TRBV27	TRBJ2-1	TGTGCCAGCAGTCTTCGACGTACTGGGAAGAACAATGAGCAGTTCTTC	CASSLRRTGKNNEQFF
.	.	TRBV6-1	TRBJ1-4	TGTGCCAGCTCGTTGACAACTAATGAAAAACTGTTTTTT	CASSLTTNEKLFF
.	TRBD1	TRBV28	TRBJ1-5	TGTGCCAGCAGCCAAGGGGGCCCCAATCAGCCCCAGCATTTT	CASSQGGPNQPQHF
.	.	TRBV21-1	TRBJ1-1	TGTGCCAGCAGCCCCCAGGGAGCGGGACAGGGGGCAAGCACTGAAGCTTTCTTT	CASSPQGAGQGASTEAFF
.	.	TRBV28	TRBJ2-3	TGTGCCAGCAGCCTCGCAGGGGTTTTGAGTACAGATACGCAGTATTTT	CASSLAGVLSTDTQYF
.	TRBD2	TRBV27	TRBJ2-3	TGTGCCAGCAGTTTTAGCCCCGGGACTAGCTTTAGCACAGATACGCAGTATTTT	CASSFSPGTSFSTDTQYF
.	.	TRBV11-3	TRBJ2-7	TGTGCCAGCAGCCGCAGCATTTCCTACGAGCAGTACTTC	CASSRSISYEQYF
.	.	TRBV27	TRBJ2-2	TGTGCCAGCAGTTCTGCGAACACCGGGGAGCTGTTTTTT	CASSSANTGELFF
once	.	TRBV11-2	TRBJ1-2	TGTGCCAGCAGCTTAGCGGACCCAGGTCTCTATGGCTACACCTTC	CASSLADPGLYGYTF
once	.	TRBV12-5	TRBJ2-2	TGTGCTAGTGGAAGCGGTTTTTCAGGGGAGCTGTTTTTT	CASGSGFSGELFF
few	TRBD1	TRBV28	TRBJ1-2	TGTGCCAGCAGTCCTCCCCCAAGACAGGGGGGCTACACCTTC	CASSPPPRQGGYTF
.	.	TRBV27	TRBJ2-2	TGTGCCAGCAGTTTATATCAGGGGGGGGAGCTGTTTTTT	CASSLYQGGELFF
few	.	TRBV7-2	TRBJ1-1	TGTGCCAGCAGCTTGGCAGGGAGCGGGACTGAAGCTTTCTTT	CASSLAGSGTEAFF
.	.	TRBV5-4	TRBJ2-1	TGTGCCAGCAGTTCCAGGGGCAATGAGCAGTTCTTC	CASSSRGNEQFF
.	TRBD1	TRBV28	TRBJ1-5	TGTGCCAGCAGTTCCCTCCCGGACAGGGCCAATCAGCCCCAGCATTTT	CASSSLPDRANQPQHF
once	.	TRBV28	TRBJ1-1	TGTGCCAGCAGTTCCCCGGGGCAGGGCACTGAAGCTTTCTTT	CASSSPGQGTEAFF
.	.	TRBV9	TRBJ2-7	TGTGCCAGCAGCCCCCTCCCAGGGCCAAGCTCCTACGAGCAGTACTTC	CASSPLPGPSSYEQYF
.	.	TRBV28	TRBJ2-3	TGTGCCAGCAGCCACGGGGCAGGGTTGAGCGGCACAGATACGCAGTATTTT	CASSHGAGLSGTDTQYF
.	.	TRBV28	TRBJ1-1	TGTGCCAGCAGTCCCTATTGGGATTACACTGAAGCTTTCTTT	CASSPYWDYTEAFF
.	.	TRBV28	TRBJ1-2	TGTGCCAGCAGTTCGGGTTTTGACTATGGCTACACCTTC	CASSSGFDYGYTF
.	.	TRBV7-9	TRBJ1-5	TGTGCCAGCAGCCACGGTGGGGAAAATCAGCCCCAGCATTTT	CASSHGGENQPQHF
.	TRBD1	TRBV5-1	TRBJ2-5	TGCGCCAGCAGCGGGACAGGGGCTATTCAAGAGACCCAGTACTTC	CASSGTGAIQETQYF
.	.	TRBV5-1	TRBJ2-5	TGCGCCAGCAGCTGGGGGACAGGTGGGCGGGAGGCCCAGTACTTC	CASSWGTGGREAQYF
.	.	TRBV5-4	TRBJ1-6	TGTGCCAGCAGCTTGGACAAGACAAATTCACCCCTCCACTTT	CASSLDKTNSPLHF
.	.	TRBV5-4	TRBJ1-5	TGTGCCAGCAGCTCTGGACATAATCAGCCCCAGCATTTT	CASSSGHNQPQHF
.	.	TRBV4-2	TRBJ2-3	TGTGCCAGCAGCCAAGATATAACAGATACGCAGTATTTT	CASSQDITDTQYF
.	.	TRBV6-1	TRBJ1-5	TGTGCCAGCAGACTTGACAGGAGCCCCAATCAGCCCCAGCATTTT	CASRLDRSPNQPQHF
.	.	TRBV4-3	TRBJ2-3	TGCGCCAGCAGCCAAGTTGGGGCTGTACTATCTGGAGCAGATACGCAGTATTTT	CASSQVGAVLSGADTQYF
.	.	TRBV7-9	TRBJ2-3	TGTGCCCAAGAGGAGGGCCGGGGCACAGATACGCAGTATTTT	CAQEEGRGTDTQYF
.	.	TRBV6-5	TRBJ2-7	TGTGCCACTTCGGACCAACCCTACGAGCAGTACTTC	CATSDQPYEQYF
.	.	TRBV6-6	TRBJ1-1	TGTGCCAGCAGTTACGAAGGGAGCACTGAAGCTTTCTTT	CASSYEGSTEAFF
few	.	TRBV19	TRBJ1-2	TGTGCCAGTAGTATAGGCGGGACACGCTATGGCTACACCTTC	CASSIGGTRYGYTF
.	TRBD2	TRBV11-3	TRBJ2-2	TGTGCCAGCAGCCTTAGCGGGACGAACACCGGGGAGCTGTTTTTT	CASSLSGTNTGELFF
.	.	TRBV4-1	TRBJ1-4	TGCGCCAGCAGCCGCAACCGGGACCCTTGGGAAAAACTGTTTTTT	CASSRNRDPWEKLFF
.	.	TRBV21-1	TRBJ2-5	TGTGCCAGCAGCAAAGAACTTCGGACAGCACAAGAGACCCAGTACTTC	CASSKELRTAQETQYF
.	TRBD1	TRBV4-3	TRBJ1-4	TGCGCCAGCAGCCAAGACTTACCCGGGACAGTCGGGTTGAGTGAAAAACTGTTTTTT	CASSQDLPGTVGLSEKLFF
.	.	TRBV7-2	TRBJ2-3	TGTGCCAGCAGCTTACGAGGGGGGGGCACAGATACGCAGTATTTT	CASSLRGGGTDTQYF